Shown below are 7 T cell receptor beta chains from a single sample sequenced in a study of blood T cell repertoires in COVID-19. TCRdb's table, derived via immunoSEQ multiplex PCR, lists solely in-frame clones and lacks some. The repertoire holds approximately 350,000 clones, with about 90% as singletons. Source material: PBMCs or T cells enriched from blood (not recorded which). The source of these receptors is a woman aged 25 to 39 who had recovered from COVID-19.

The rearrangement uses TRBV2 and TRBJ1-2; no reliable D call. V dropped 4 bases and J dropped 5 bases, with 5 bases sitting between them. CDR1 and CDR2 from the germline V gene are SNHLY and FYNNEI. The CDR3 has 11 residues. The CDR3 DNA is TGTGCCAGCAGTGGCGAGTATGGCTACACCTTC. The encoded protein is CASSGEYGYTF.

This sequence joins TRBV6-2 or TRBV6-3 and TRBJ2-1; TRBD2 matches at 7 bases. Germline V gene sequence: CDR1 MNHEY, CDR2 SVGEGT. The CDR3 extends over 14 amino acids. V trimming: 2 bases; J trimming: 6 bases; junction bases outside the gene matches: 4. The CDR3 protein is CASSYVTSSNEQFF. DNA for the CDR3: TGTGCCAGCAGTTACGTGACTAGCTCCAATGAGCAGTTCTTC.

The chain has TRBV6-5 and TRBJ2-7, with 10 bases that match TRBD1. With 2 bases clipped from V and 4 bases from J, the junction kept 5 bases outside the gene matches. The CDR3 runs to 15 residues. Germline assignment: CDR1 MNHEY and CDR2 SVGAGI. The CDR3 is CASSYLGTGVYEQYF. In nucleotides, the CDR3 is TGTGCCAGCAGTTACCTGGGGACAGGGGTTTACGAGCAGTACTTC.

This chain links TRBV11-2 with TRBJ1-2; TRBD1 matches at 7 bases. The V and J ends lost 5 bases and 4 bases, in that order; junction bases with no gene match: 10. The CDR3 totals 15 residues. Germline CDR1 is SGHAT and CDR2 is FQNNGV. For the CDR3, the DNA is TGTGCCAGCAGCACAGGGGTGGGGGCTGGCTATGGCTACACCTTC. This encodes CASSTGVGAGYGYTF.

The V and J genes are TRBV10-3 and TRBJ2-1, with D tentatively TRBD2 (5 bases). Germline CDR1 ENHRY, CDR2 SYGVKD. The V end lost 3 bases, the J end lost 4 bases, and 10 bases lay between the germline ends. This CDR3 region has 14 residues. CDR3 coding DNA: TGTGCCATCAGTGAAGGACTGCTTTACAATGAGCAGTTCTTC. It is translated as CAISEGLLYNEQFF.

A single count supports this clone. The CDR3 DNA reads TGTGCCAGCAGCTTTAGCGGGAGAATCAATGAGCAGTTCTTC. Its translation: CASSFSGRINEQFF. This chain joins TRBV5-5 and TRBJ2-1; 9 positions agree with TRBD2. This CDR3 is built from 14 residues. Germline CDR1 SGHKS, CDR2 YYEKEE (reference sequence). V gave up 2 bases and J gave up 6 bases; unmatched junction bases: 3.

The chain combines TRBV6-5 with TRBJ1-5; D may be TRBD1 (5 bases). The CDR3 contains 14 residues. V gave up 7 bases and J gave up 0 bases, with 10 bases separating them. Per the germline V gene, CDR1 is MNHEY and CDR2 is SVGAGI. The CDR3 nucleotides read TGTGCCAGCATGGGGGGTTATAGCAATCAGCCCCAGCATTTT. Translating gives CASMGGYSNQPQHF.